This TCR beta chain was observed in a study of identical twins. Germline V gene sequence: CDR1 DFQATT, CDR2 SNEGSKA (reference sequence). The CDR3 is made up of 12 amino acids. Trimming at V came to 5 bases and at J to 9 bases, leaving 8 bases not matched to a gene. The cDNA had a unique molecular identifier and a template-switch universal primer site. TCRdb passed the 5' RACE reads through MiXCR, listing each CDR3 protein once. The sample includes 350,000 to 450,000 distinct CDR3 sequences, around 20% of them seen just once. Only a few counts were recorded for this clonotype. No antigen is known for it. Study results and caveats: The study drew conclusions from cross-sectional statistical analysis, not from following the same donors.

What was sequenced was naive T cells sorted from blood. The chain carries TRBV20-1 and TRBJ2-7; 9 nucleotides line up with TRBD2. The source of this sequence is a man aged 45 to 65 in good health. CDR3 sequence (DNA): TGCAGTGCTCCGGAGCTAGCGGGGACGCAGTACTTC. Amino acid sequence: CSAPELAGTQYF.